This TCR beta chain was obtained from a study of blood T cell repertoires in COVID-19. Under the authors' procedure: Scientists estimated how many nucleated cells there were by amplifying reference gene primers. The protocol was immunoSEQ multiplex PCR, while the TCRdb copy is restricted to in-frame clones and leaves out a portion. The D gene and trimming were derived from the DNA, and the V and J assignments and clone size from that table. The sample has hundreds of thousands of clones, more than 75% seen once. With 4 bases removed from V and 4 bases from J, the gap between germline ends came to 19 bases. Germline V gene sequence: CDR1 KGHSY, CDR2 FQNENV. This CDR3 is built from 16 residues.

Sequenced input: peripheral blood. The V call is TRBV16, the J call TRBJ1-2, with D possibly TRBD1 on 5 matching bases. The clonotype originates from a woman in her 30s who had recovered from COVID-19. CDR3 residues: CASSPSIVRVGYGYTF. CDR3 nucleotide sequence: TGTGCCAGCAGCCCTTCAATCGTCAGGGTCGGCTATGGCTACACCTTC.